This note documents a single T cell receptor beta chain sequence. Its antigen remains unidentified. It has no much larger one-base neighbor in the sample; base qualities were not kept. These data come from a study of cytomegalovirus exposure and HLA in healthy donors (dated by TCRdb to about 2017). Study-wide context: An earlier analysis of roughly 500 of the donors reported 276 Gb of sequence data and 117 million unique TCR beta sequences obtained from about 179 million T cells. An early release covering around 630 HLA-typed donors comprised around 300 gigabases of sequencing data and approximately 85 million unique TCR sequences. Of the roughly 390 genotyped donors, roughly 80% were placed in the genetic ancestry cluster associated with self-reported Caucasian donors. The aim of the study was to test whether cataloging public T cell receptors could identify signatures of past pathogen exposure. Using immunosequencing, the study profiled T cell repertoires from around 670 subjects and related those repertoires to cytomegalovirus serostatus. In addition to the first cohort of 650 to 800 subjects, a separate validation cohort of 120 different subjects was used. High-throughput TCR immunosequencing, statistical association of individual TCRs with disease status, and machine learning were combined to predict cytomegalovirus infection status. In a later analysis, previously published TCR beta repertoires from more than 500 donors were re-analyzed and high-resolution HLA genotyping was added so that TCR occurrence patterns could be studied. Rather than drawing on any new phenotypic data, the later analysis identified candidate immune exposures from TCR beta sequences and the way those sequences occurred across donors. In an earlier analysis of 587 of the donors, high-throughput TCR beta sequencing was used to judge whether each TCR beta V gene segment behaved as functional or pseudogenic. Alongside the repertoire data, information on donor age, sex, ethnicity and CMV serostatus was compiled. A later genetic analysis took genome-wide SNP genotypes for 398 of the 666 donors and used that subset as a discovery cohort. All discovery cohort repertoires had been generated on a single sequencing platform. HLA typing included class I and class II loci at four-digit resolution. The number of donors typed differed by locus, with roughly 629-640 for A, B, C, DRB1 and DQB1, more than 500 for DQA1, approximately 570 for DPA1, and some 470 for DPB1. Roughly five DR-DQ haplotypes were handled as single units for association and clustering because linkage in the cohort was strong. Across around 400 genotyped donors of the cohort, an average of about 250,000 unique TCR beta nucleotide sequences per donor were sequenced, and roughly 17% of those sequences were non-productive.

The cohort comprised some 700 healthy bone marrow donors. Cohort members were all nominally healthy when sampled, although unrecorded immune exposures were likely present. The donor tested CMV seronegative, placing the donor among the 350 or so seronegative members of the cohort. Every donor gave a peripheral blood sample, and the peripheral blood mononuclear cells from that sample were used for TCR beta sequencing. The Qiagen DNeasy Blood Extraction Kit was used to extract genomic DNA from the blood cell samples. Library creation used the immunoSEQ multiplex PCR assay. For the multiplex PCR, a mixture combining 60 forward primers for TCR Vbeta segments and 13 reverse primers for TCR Jbeta segments was used. The CDR3 region of rearranged TCR beta genes was amplified from genomic DNA with a multiplex PCR assay. On the Illumina HiSeq System, the amplified TCR beta libraries were sequenced as 87-base-pair reads. Processing in the source paper ran as follows. Across the 500 to 750 repertoires, a later analysis counted 75 million to 90 million unique TCR beta chains, around 11 million of which were shared by at least two donors. Raw reads were error-corrected and collapsed into unique sequences with a nearest-neighbor algorithm that merged closely related sequences to remove PCR and sequencing errors. V, D and J gene segments were assigned by aligning CDR3 sequences to IMGT reference sequences. For a sequence to be retained, a match of at least six nucleotides to both a V gene segment and a J gene segment was required. A rearrangement counted as productive if the CDR3 had no stop codons and remained in frame with V and J, and every other rearrangement counted as non-productive. CDR3 was defined according to IMGT convention as the region running from the second conserved V-encoded cysteine to the conserved J-encoded phenylalanine. In an earlier analysis of roughly 610 of the donors, sequences lacking an unambiguous match to a single V gene segment were excluded. In an earlier analysis of roughly 600 of the donors, a V segment was called functional when productive rearrangements were above 56.7%, and segregating when the standard deviation between donors exceeded 5%. A statistical classification framework was built to diagnose cytomegalovirus status from the catalog of TCR beta chain sequences. V and J gene assignment, in a later analysis, came from comparing TCR nucleotide sequences with IMGT/GENE-DB human TR gene sequences. The TCRdist pipeline was used in a later analysis to assign CDR3 sequences and most-parsimonious VDJ recombination scenarios. In a later analysis, each TCR beta chain was defined by its CDR3 amino acid sequence together with its V-gene family, and reads lacking a unique V-gene family were excluded. A later analysis removed 550 to 700 highly shared, low-generation-probability nucleotide sequences to deal with suspected cross-contamination and a sequencing artifact. For each public chain, a later analysis derived a clonal expansion index from normalized ranks of inferred template counts within each repertoire. A later analysis computed generation probabilities with a VDJ recombination model fitted to out-of-frame rearrangements, and checked the results against IGoR. Hypergeometric tests were used in a later analysis to score TCR-TCR, TCR-HLA and TCR-CMV co-occurrence, with a repertoire-size bias correction applied to the TCR pairs. False discovery rates were estimated in a later analysis by permuting HLA or CMV assignments 20 times. A later analysis grouped co-occurring TCRs with DBSCAN, adding TCRdist sequence similarity when clustering within HLA-allele-positive subsets. For co-occurrence clustering, repertoires with fewer than 30,000 or more than 120,000 public chains were excluded, along with five or six repertoires with anomalous nucleotide sharing. TCRdb carries this immuneACCESS record with in-frame sequences only. Its versions omit some clonotypes, under half of them owing to an unresolved V gene in the studies checked, with the rest unexplained. The DNA gave D and trimming, while V, J and clone size come from that table. The sample includes approximately 32,000 clones, with 70% to 85% observed a single time. In total, the top ten clones hold around 3.6% of the sample.

Beyond this particular receptor, the publication reports: The authors suggested that the approach could potentially be generalized to other disease states and immunological phenotypes. This cohort had only TCR beta chains sequenced, and the lack of alpha or paired-chain data limited which features could be detected. Assigning TCR associations to individual alleles was difficult when HLA alleles, especially DR and DQ, strongly co-occurred. The presence/absence analyses assumed that sequencing depth was roughly uniform across donors, and that assumption may not be true. A later analysis associated 15,000 or so TCR beta sequences with specific HLA alleles at a false discovery rate of 0.05. According to a later analysis, parvovirus B19, influenza, CMV and Epstein-Barr virus appeared linked to several top co-occurrence clusters. Most TCR sequences were seen in very few donors, while some public TCRs were found in many individuals. Because the 87-base-pair reads could not distinguish some IMGT-functional V segments, including TRBV6-2 and TRBV6-3, those segments were excluded. Over 15 rarely observed V segments, including chromosome 9 orphons, were excluded from the earlier analysis of just under 600 of the donors because counts were too low. In a later genetic analysis, fewer N-insertions in productive TCRs were reported among donors in an Asian-associated ancestry cluster than the approximately 710-donor mean. The classifier was reported to diagnose cytomegalovirus status with high specificity and sensitivity in both the original and validation cohorts. For the cohort, immune exposure information was limited to CMV serostatus. The study gave a list of about 160 TCR beta chains associated with cytomegalovirus. Because HLA typing was unavailable for some donors at each locus, only the typed subset was used in association tests. Linkage disequilibrium might explain the correlated functional status among segregating V segments, but an unknown experimental factor could not be ruled out. A further reported finding was that TCR beta sequences accurately predicted the HLA-A and HLA-B alleles for most subjects in the first cohort. A cluster of highly shared sequence variants was judged likely to represent a technical artifact of the sequencing pipeline. A later genetic analysis associated a missense DCLRE1C variant with V-gene and J-gene trimming of TCR beta chains, and an independent cohort replicated the association. In a later analysis, most CMV-associated TCR beta chains were found to appear HLA-restricted, with HLA associations seemingly driven largely by CMV exposure. In a later analysis, HLA-associated TCR beta chains showed more clonal expansion and lower generation probabilities than non-associated chains that were equally common. Three of the identified cytomegalovirus-associated TCR beta chains were confirmed in vitro to be specific for cytomegalovirus antigens. An earlier analysis of some 590 of the donors showed that most TCR beta V segments appeared in productive rearrangements either about 87% or about 30% of the time, which broadly matched IMGT annotations. According to a later analysis, TCR association rates differed among HLA loci, with DRB1 alleles showing the most associated TCRs and HLA-C alleles showing the fewest.

At the junction V is shortened by 4 bases and J by 4 bases; bases outside the gene matches: 10. CDR1 and CDR2 are read off the germline V gene as SGDLS and YYNGEE. From the cysteine through the phenylalanine, the CDR3 covers 16 amino acids. The read is trimmed to its CDR3 DNA, 48 bases read in frame from base 1. The chain joins TRBV9 to TRBJ2-2; 7 middle bases align to TRBD1. This TCR derives from a woman between 18 and 29 years old in good health and CMV-seronegative. The material sequenced was PBMCs. The nucleotide sequence is TGTGCCAGCAGCCCCCGACAGGGTACGGCCACCGGGGAGCTGTTTTTT. It encodes CASSPRQGTATGELFF.